These 30 T cell receptor beta chains were all obtained from the same sample, sequenced in a study of identical twins. A single record per CDR3 protein comes from TCRdb applying MiXCR to the 5' RACE reads. This table holds around 1.7 million distinct CDR3 sequences, roughly 35% found once. Material: cord blood. These receptors originate from a newborn girl in good health.

The chain employs TRBV7-6 and TRBJ2-7; TRBD1 might be the D (6 bases). Per germline, CDR1 SGHVS and CDR2 FNYEAQ. The CDR3 consists of 16 residues. Trimming cost V 2 bases and J 0 bases, with 14 bases left between them. The CDR3 DNA reads as TGTGCCAGCAGCTTACGCTCAGGGGCTCTCTCCTACGAGCAGTACTTC. This encodes CASSLRSGALSYEQYF.

This clonotype was found a few times. V and J are TRBV28 and TRBJ1-5, with TRBD1 identical over 7 bases. This CDR3 spans 14 amino acids. The germline V gene has CDR1 MDHEN and CDR2 SYDVKM. With 4 bases clipped from V and 4 bases from J, the junction kept 4 bases outside the gene matches. The CDR3 loop is CASSSVQGNQPQHF. The CDR3 DNA sequence: TGTGCCAGCAGTTCGGTACAGGGGAATCAGCCCCAGCATTTT.

This chain uses TRBV21-1 with TRBJ1-5; the table's D call TRBD1 went unverified against the DNA. TRBV21-1 has pseudogene status. The CDR3 runs to 17 residues. This CDR3 reads CASSHTRWDSGCQPQHF. CDR3 sequence (DNA): TGTGCCAGCAGCCACACCCGTTGGGACAGTGGCTGTCAGCCCCAGCATTTT.

J is TRBJ2-7 and V is TRBV28, with 9 bases that match TRBD1. Germline loops: CDR1 MDHEN, CDR2 SYDVKM. There are 16 residues in the CDR3. J gave up 1 base and V 6 bases, and 10 bases lay outside the gene matches. The CDR3 loop reads CASRQNRGPISYEQYF. The CDR3 DNA is TGTGCCAGCAGACAAAACAGGGGGCCCATATCCTACGAGCAGTACTTC.

In its sample, this clonotype was seen many times. The rearrangement links TRBV5-1 to TRBJ2-3; D possibly corresponds to TRBD2 (6 bases). The V end lost 4 bases, the J end lost 3 bases, and 15 bases lay between the germline ends. Germline V lookup: CDR1 SGHRS, CDR2 YFSETQ. The CDR3 totals 15 residues. CDR3 DNA sequence: TGCGCCAGCAGCCTTGGGGGGAGTGGTACAGATACGCAGTATTTT. It yields the protein CASSLGGSGTDTQYF.

This clonotype appeared once. This chain uses TRBV4-1 with TRBJ2-2; D is undetermined. Germline values: CDR1 MGHRA, CDR2 YSYEKL. The length of the CDR3 is 13 residues. V was cut by 2 bases and J by 2 bases, with 3 bases left in between. CDR3 DNA sequence: TGCGCCAGCAGCCAAATTAACACCGGGGAGCTGTTTTTT. It specifies CASSQINTGELFF.

This clonotype was observed a few times. The chain uses TRBV20-1 and TRBJ1-1, with TRBD1 as a possible D gene (5 bases). The germline V gene encodes CDR1 DFQATT and CDR2 SNEGSKA (reference sequence). CDR3 length equals 11 residues. V lost 5 bases and J 8 bases, leaving 12 bases between the germline ends. CDR3 DNA sequence: TGCAGTGCTTACAGGTACCGGGAAGCTTTCTTT. Translating it yields CSAYRYREAFF.

In regard to this clonotype: A much bigger clone sits one base away, suggesting this may be a read error. This sequence joins TRBV9 and TRBJ2-5; tentative D call: TRBD1 (6 bases). The tail of the sequence fits TRBJ2-7 better, so the J call may be wrong. The CDR3 extends over 15 amino acids. Germline CDR1 is SGDLS and CDR2 is YYNGEE. The CDR3 nucleotides read TGTGCCAGCAGCCCATCCGGGACACCGTTCTACGAGCAGTACTTC. This gives the protein CASSPSGTPFYEQYF.

The V gene is TRBV25-1, the J gene TRBJ2-3, with D possibly matching TRBD1 (6 bases). This CDR3 is built from 17 residues. Germline V gene lookup returns CDR1 MGHDK and CDR2 SYGVNS. Trimming stripped 5 bases from V and 11 bases from J, with 29 bases between. For the CDR3, the DNA is TGTGCCAGCAGTTTAACCACACAGGGCCCCGAGGGGGTTGAGCAGTATTTT. Translation gives CASSLTTQGPEGVEQYF.

This clonotype appeared a few times. The rearrangement joins TRBV12-3 or TRBV12-4 to TRBJ2-7, with 7 positions matching TRBD2. V lost 2 bases to trimming and J lost 3 bases; unmatched junction nucleotides: 4. This CDR3 is built from 14 residues. The chain's CDR3 is CASSLLASGYEQYF. The CDR3 nucleotides read TGTGCCAGCAGTTTACTCGCTAGCGGCTACGAGCAGTACTTC.

The chain couples TRBV24-1 to TRBJ1-1, with D possibly TRBD1 on 5 matching bases. The V gene's germline CDR1 is KGHDR and CDR2 SFDVKD. The CDR3 is 14 amino acids. V dropped 3 bases and J dropped 2 bases, with 9 bases sitting between them. In DNA form, the CDR3 reads TGTGCCACCAGTGATCGGACACGAAACACTGAAGCTTTCTTT. Translating gives CATSDRTRNTEAFF.

In DNA, the CDR3 is TGTGCCAGCAGTGCCATAACAGGGCCCAGAAACACCATATATTTT. Translated: CASSAITGPRNTIYF. V gene TRBV6-1 combines with J gene TRBJ1-3; a possible D gene is TRBD1 (6 bases). The V end was cut by 4 bases, the J end by 5 bases, with 15 bases between. The germline gives CDR1 MNHNS, CDR2 SASEGT. The CDR3 extends over 15 amino acids.

This clonotype was observed a single time. The DNA for the CDR3 is TGTGCCACCCAAGGACAGGGGGATCAGCCCCAGCATTTT. Protein: CATQGQGDQPQHF. V usage is TRBV24-1 and J usage is TRBJ1-5; 10 bases are shared with TRBD1. V shed 9 bases and J 5 bases; nucleotides not matched to a gene: 3. Germline V gene lookup returns CDR1 KGHDR and CDR2 SFDVKD. This CDR3 contains 13 residues.

This chain joins TRBV20-1 and TRBJ2-3; D tentatively reads TRBD1 or TRBD2 (5 bases each). The CDR3 has 14 amino acids. Germline V gene data show CDR1 as DFQATT and CDR2 as SNEGSKA (reference sequence). The V end lost 2 bases, the J end lost 2 bases, and 11 bases lay between the germline ends. The CDR3 loop is CSARSMGDTDTQYF. In nucleotides, the CDR3 is TGCAGTGCTAGATCCATGGGGGACACAGATACGCAGTATTTT.

In this sample, this clonotype turned up a few times. At one end, the junction sequence differs from germline, possibly due to a read error. The rearrangement joins TRBV4-2 to TRBJ2-1, with 11 bases that match TRBD2. The CDR3 has 16 residues. CDR1 is LGHNA and CDR2 is YNFKEQ in the germline V gene. The CDR3 coding sequence is TGTGCCGGCAGCCAAGATAGCGGGGGGGCCTACAATGAGCAGTTCTTC. Its translation: CAGSQDSGGAYNEQFF.

The chain carries TRBV3-1 and TRBJ2-3; 8 bases line up with TRBD2. This CDR3 contains 17 residues. V was pared by 1 base and J by 1 base, with 7 bases of the junction left unmatched. Germline CDR1 is LGHDT and CDR2 is YNNKEL (reference sequence). Here the CDR3 DNA reads TGTGCCAGCAGCCAAGCCTTTACTAGCGGACGCACAGATACGCAGTATTTT. Translating it yields CASSQAFTSGRTDTQYF.

This clonotype was counted a few times. The V gene is TRBV20-1, the J gene TRBJ1-2; 9 bases are a match to TRBD1. V shed 6 bases, J shed 3 bases, and the junction held 8 bases outside the gene matches. This CDR3 region has 14 residues. Germline V gene lookup returns CDR1 DFQATT and CDR2 SNEGSKA (reference sequence). This CDR3 reads CSANPGQGDYGYTF. As DNA, the CDR3 is TGCAGTGCCAACCCGGGACAGGGAGACTATGGCTACACCTTC.

This clonotype was detected only a few times. The rearrangement links TRBV27 to TRBJ2-1; TRBD2 matches 13 bases. The J call may be mistaken, given a closer DNA end match to TRBJ2-7. The CDR3 consists of 15 residues. The germline CDR1 and CDR2 sequences are MNHEY and SMNVEV (reference sequence). The DNA of the CDR3 is TGTGCCAGCAGTGCGGGACTAGCGGGGTACAATGAGCAGTACTTC. The encoded protein is CASSAGLAGYNEQYF.

This clonotype was observed many times. The chain uses TRBV12-3 or TRBV12-4 and TRBJ2-3; 8 nucleotides agree with TRBD2. There are 14 residues in the CDR3. Germline trimming cut 5 bases from V and 4 bases from J; bases unmatched to any gene: 5. Here the CDR3 DNA reads TGTGCCAGCAGTGCCGGGACTAGACCAGATACGCAGTATTTT. Amino acid sequence: CASSAGTRPDTQYF.

This clonotype showed up many times. This chain joins TRBV27 and TRBJ2-5, with D tentatively TRBD2 (5 bases). The V and J ends lost 5 bases and 4 bases respectively, with 20 bases between them. From germline, CDR1 is MNHEY and CDR2 SMNVEV (reference sequence). This CDR3 spans 16 amino acids. CDR3 bases: TGTGCCAGCAGTCCTAGCCCCCCTACCTTCAGAGAGACCCAGTACTTC. As protein: CASSPSPPTFRETQYF.

This chain connects TRBV7-6 to TRBJ2-2; no clear D gene. The CDR3 is 15 residues long. Germline loops: CDR1 SGHVS, CDR2 FNYEAQ. The V end was cut by 2 bases, the J end by 5 bases, with 12 bases between. The CDR3: CASSLNVGVTGELFF. The CDR3 coding sequence is TGTGCCAGCAGCTTAAACGTAGGCGTAACCGGGGAGCTGTTTTTT.

This clonotype appeared a single time. The chain carries TRBV4-1 and TRBJ2-5; maybe TRBD1 (7 bases). V dropped 3 bases and J dropped 11 bases, with 19 bases sitting between them. This CDR3 region has 14 residues. CDR1 and CDR2 (germline): MGHRA, YSYEKL. CDR3 protein: CASSHTTGRNEQYF. In DNA form, the CDR3 reads TGCGCCAGCAGCCATACGACAGGGAGGAATGAGCAGTACTTC.

A few counts support this clonotype. J is TRBJ2-7 and V is TRBV5-1; 12 bases fit TRBD2. The CDR3 has 17 residues. The junction had 6 bases not matched to a gene; V was cut back by 2 bases and J by 0 bases. Germline lookup yields CDR1 SGHRS and CDR2 YFSETQ. CDR3 loop: CASSLLAGGPRSYEQYF. The CDR3, as DNA: TGCGCCAGCAGCTTACTAGCGGGAGGACCTCGCTCCTACGAGCAGTACTTC.

In this sample, this clonotype turned up a few times. The chain is built from TRBV7-2 and TRBJ1-1; D is undetermined. Germline-derived CDR1 and CDR2 are SGHTA and FQGNSA. V shed 1 base and J shed 1 base, with 10 bases lying between them. The CDR3 runs 15 residues. The CDR3, as DNA: TGTGCCAGCAGCTTAGGAACGATAGGGAACACTGAAGCTTTCTTT. Translation gives CASSLGTIGNTEAFF.

This rearrangement joins TRBV6-1 to TRBJ2-1; D possibly matches TRBD1 or TRBD2 (5 bases each). The CDR3 contains 18 residues. Germline values: CDR1 MNHNS, CDR2 SASEGT. V was clipped by 4 bases and J by 0 bases, with 19 bases between them. The CDR3: CASSARGRGPSSYNEQFF. In DNA, the CDR3 is TGTGCCAGCAGTGCCCGGGGAAGGGGACCGAGCTCCTACAATGAGCAGTTCTTC.

This chain joins TRBV12-3 or TRBV12-4 and TRBJ2-7; 11 bases are a match to TRBD2. Trimming at V came to 3 bases and at J to 6 bases, leaving 13 bases not matched to a gene. This CDR3 comprises 17 residues. The CDR3: CASSFFLIAGGQSEQYF. The DNA for the CDR3 is TGTGCCAGCAGTTTCTTCCTAATAGCGGGGGGGCAGAGCGAGCAGTACTTC.

V usage is TRBV2 and J usage is TRBJ2-4; D possibly corresponds to TRBD2 (5 bases). This CDR3 contains 14 residues. Between the trimmed V and J ends, which lost 7 bases and 6 bases, there was a span of 16 bases. Germline V gives CDR1 SNHLY, CDR2 FYNNEI. CDR3 nucleotides: TGTGCCAGCAACGAGCGGAGTGGGTCAAACATTCAGTACTTC. It codes for CASNERSGSNIQYF. Complete variable domain (other parts from reference TRBV2 and TRBJ2-4): EPEVTQTPSHQVTQMGQEVILRCVPISNHLYFYWYRQILGQKVEFLVSFYNNEISEKSEIFDDQFSVERPDGSNFTLKIRSTKLEDSAMYFCASNERSGSNIQYFGAGTRLSVL.

The V and J genes are TRBV5-1 and TRBJ2-1, with TRBD2 matching 14 bases. There are 17 residues in the CDR3. Germline CDR1 and CDR2: SGHRS and YFSETQ. With 0 bases clipped from V and 9 bases from J, the junction kept 8 bases outside the gene matches. CDR3 sequence (DNA): TGCGCCAGCAGCTTGGATGCCGGGACTAGCGGGAGAGGTGAGCAGTTCTTC. Translation gives CASSLDAGTSGRGEQFF.

This clonotype was found many times. The chain is built from TRBV3-1 and TRBJ2-7, with D possibly matching TRBD1 (5 bases). V was cut by 0 bases and J by 2 bases, with 8 bases left in between. Germline CDR1 is LGHDT and CDR2 is YNNKEL (reference sequence). The CDR3 is 14 residues long. CDR3 DNA: TGTGCCAGCAGCCAAGAACCACAGGCCTACGAGCAGTACTTC. Translation gives CASSQEPQAYEQYF.

V usage is TRBV10-2 and J usage is TRBJ2-1; D ambiguous. CDR3 length: 13 amino acids. The ends were cut back, 6 bases at V and 4 bases at J, with 10 bases in the middle. CDR1 is WSHSY, CDR2 SAAADI, per germline. Here the CDR3 reads CASRTTEYNEQFF. The CDR3, as DNA: TGCGCCAGCAGAACAACCGAGTACAATGAGCAGTTCTTC.